A single sample gave rise to the 31 T cell receptor beta chains below, sequenced in a study of identical twins. TCRdb itself ran the 5' RACE reads through MiXCR, one entry per CDR3 protein. The table lists about 1.7 million distinct CDR3 sequences, less than 40% of them singletons. The material sequenced was cord blood. The receptors here all came from a newborn girl in good health.

This clonotype appeared a few times. V usage is TRBV19 and J usage is TRBJ2-1; tentative D call: TRBD2 (6 bases). Trimming left V 6 bases short and J 5 bases short, with 20 bases between. The CDR3 loop spans 16 amino acids. CDR1 and CDR2 from the germline V gene are LNHDA and SQIVND (reference sequence). This CDR3 reads CASRDGTPRGNNEQFF. In DNA form, the CDR3 reads TGTGCCAGTAGGGACGGAACCCCACGGGGGAACAATGAGCAGTTCTTC. Variable domain in full (rest from reference TRBV19 and TRBJ2-1): DGGITQSPKYLFRKEGQNVTLSCEQNLNHDAMYWYRQDPGQGLRLIYYSQIVNDFQKGDIAEGYSVSREKKESFPLTVTSAQKNPTAFYLCASRDGTPRGNNEQFFGPGTRLTVL.

This clonotype was found a few times. The rearrangement joins TRBV3-1 to TRBJ2-1; tentative D call: TRBD1 (5 bases). The CDR3 spans 13 residues. Germline V gene data show CDR1 as LGHDT and CDR2 as YNNKEL (reference sequence). V dropped 0 bases and J dropped 7 bases, with 7 bases sitting between them. CDR3 coding DNA: TGTGCCAGCAGCCAAGACGACAGAAATGAGCAGTTCTTC. Its translation: CASSQDDRNEQFF.

The chain links TRBV20-1 to TRBJ2-4, with a possible D match to TRBD2 (5 bases). The DNA end is a closer match to TRBJ2-7, so the J assignment may be wrong. Germline values: CDR1 DFQATT, CDR2 SNEGSKA (reference sequence). The CDR3 has 14 amino acids. CDR3: CSARDGRVGHEQYF. In DNA, the CDR3 is TGCAGTGCTAGAGATGGGAGAGTAGGGCACGAGCAGTACTTC.

The rearrangement links TRBV7-2 to TRBJ1-1, with D hard to call. Trimming pared 5 bases from V and 1 base from J, leaving 8 bases between. CDR1 and CDR2 from the germline V gene are SGHTA and FQGNSA. The CDR3 is made up of 13 amino acids. CDR3 sequence: CASSAYRNTEAFF. As DNA, the CDR3 is TGTGCCAGCAGCGCATACAGGAACACTGAAGCTTTCTTT.

This clonotype was seen a few times. The V gene is TRBV2, the J gene TRBJ2-3, with 9 bases lining up with TRBD1. Trimming cost V 11 bases and J 3 bases; bases outside gene matches: 12. Germline assignment: CDR1 SNHLY and CDR2 FYNNEI. The CDR3 has 15 amino acids. The CDR3 sequence is CAARPGQGRTDTQYF. The CDR3 DNA reads as TGTGCCGCCCGACCGGGACAGGGAAGGACAGATACGCAGTATTTT.

This rearrangement joins TRBV12-1 to TRBJ1-2. TRBV12-1 is classified as a pseudogene. The CDR3 is made up of 15 amino acids. The CDR3 reads CASSFDKTANYGYTF. The CDR3 DNA reads TGTGCCAGCAGCTTTGACAAGACAGCTAACTATGGCTACACCTTC.

This rearrangement joins TRBV14 to TRBJ2-5; D call uncertain. The CDR3 length is 15 residues. CDR1 is SGHDN, CDR2 FVKESK, per germline. Trimming took off 4 bases at V and 1 base at J, with 13 bases between the two ends. The CDR3 bases are TGTGCCAGCAGCCGCTCCCGGGCCCGCCAAGAGACCCAGTACTTC. As protein: CASSRSRARQETQYF.

The chain joins TRBV7-9 to TRBJ2-1, with no clear D. In germline, CDR1 is SEHNR, CDR2 FQNEAQ (reference sequence). V dropped 5 bases and J dropped 6 bases, with 14 bases sitting between them. The CDR3 covers 14 residues. The CDR3, as DNA: TGTGCCAGCAGCGAAAGATTTGTACCCAATGAGCAGTTCTTC. Its protein is CASSERFVPNEQFF.

The chain uses TRBV20-1 and TRBJ1-1; no definite D call. V lost 2 bases and J lost 7, with 17 bases in between. Germline-derived CDR1 and CDR2 are DFQATT and SNEGSKA (reference sequence). This CDR3 is built from 14 residues. The CDR3 reads CSARIVTHVGEAFF. The CDR3 DNA is TGCAGTGCTAGAATCGTCACGCACGTCGGTGAAGCTTTCTTT.

Here the CDR3 DNA reads TGTGCCAGCAGCGTGAGGAGCCCGGGACAGGGGGGTGAAAAACTGTTTTTT. Residues: CASSVRSPGQGGEKLFF. The V gene is TRBV9, the J gene TRBJ1-4, with 11 bases matching TRBD1. V lost 2 bases and J lost 7; bases outside the gene matches: 10. The germline V gene has CDR1 SGDLS and CDR2 YYNGEE. The CDR3 runs 17 residues.

This chain links TRBV7-9 with TRBJ2-2; tentative D call: TRBD1 (5 bases). Germline CDR1 reads SEHNR; CDR2 reads FQNEAQ (reference sequence). Trimming shortened V by 6 bases and J by 7 bases, and 9 bases separated the two germline ends. The CDR3 spans 12 residues. For the CDR3, the DNA is TGTGCCAGCAGTCCAGGGTTCGGGGAGCTGTTTTTT. Its protein is CASSPGFGELFF.

This chain uses TRBV28 with TRBJ2-7, with TRBD1 identical over 10 bases. This CDR3 contains 16 residues. V lost 5 bases to trimming and J lost 2 bases; unmatched junction nucleotides: 9. Germline V gives CDR1 MDHEN, CDR2 SYDVKM. The CDR3: CASSQRRDRGTYEQYF. The DNA of the CDR3 is TGTGCCAGCAGTCAGCGCCGGGACAGGGGAACCTACGAGCAGTACTTC.

A few counts support this clonotype. The germline gene is not matched at one end of the junction; a read error may be the cause. This rearrangement joins TRBV6-2 or TRBV6-3 to TRBJ2-3; 7 nucleotides match TRBD2. The germline V gene encodes CDR1 MNHEY and CDR2 SVGEGT. This CDR3 region has 17 residues. CDR3 amino acids: CAGSYLRRTSSTDTQYF. CDR3 coding DNA: TGTGCCGGCAGTTACTTGAGGAGGACTAGTTCCACAGATACGCAGTATTTT.

The gene calls are TRBV11-2 and TRBJ2-2; possible D gene TRBD2, 5 bases. The CDR3 loop spans 13 amino acids. Germline CDR1 SGHAT, CDR2 FQNNGV. Trimming shortened V by 7 bases and J by 4 bases, and 10 bases separated the two germline ends. The CDR3 DNA follows: TGTGCCAGCACCAACGGGGTCACCGGGGAGCTGTTTTTT. The encoded protein is CASTNGVTGELFF.

The CDR3 DNA reads TGTGCCAGCAATAGGGCCCAACCTGAAGCTTTCTTT. It codes for CASNRAQPEAFF. This chain connects TRBV2 to TRBJ1-1; D unresolved. CDR3 length: 12 amino acids. The germline V and J ends were trimmed by 7 bases and 6 bases, with 12 bases remaining between them. Germline values: CDR1 SNHLY, CDR2 FYNNEI.

This clonotype showed up just a few times. V is TRBV4-2 and J is TRBJ1-4, with D unclear. CDR1 and CDR2 (germline): LGHNA, YNFKEQ. The CDR3 extends over 14 amino acids. Trimming cost V 0 bases and J 14 bases, with 16 bases left between them. CDR3 protein: CASSQDRPASKLFF. DNA of the CDR3: TGTGCCAGCAGCCAAGATCGGCCGGCCTCAAAGCTGTTTTTT.

The chain uses TRBV12-5 and TRBJ1-1; D is perhaps TRBD1 (5 bases). Trimming stripped 0 bases from V and 5 bases from J, with 10 bases between. The germline gives CDR1 LGHNT, CDR2 FRNRAP. The CDR3 is made up of 14 amino acids. The CDR3 protein is CASGLVPGETEAFF. CDR3 nucleotides: TGTGCTAGTGGTTTGGTCCCGGGGGAAACTGAAGCTTTCTTT.

This clonotype was detected ten times or more. The rearrangement joins TRBV9 to TRBJ2-1, with 8 bases matching TRBD2. Germline assignment: CDR1 SGDLS and CDR2 YYNGEE. This CDR3 contains 16 residues. V lost 0 bases, J lost 6 bases, and 8 bases stayed unmatched. CDR3 region: CASSVEGGLAGNEQFF. The CDR3 coding sequence is TGTGCCAGCAGCGTAGAGGGAGGACTAGCCGGCAATGAGCAGTTCTTC.

This clonotype was recorded a few times. In DNA form, the CDR3 reads TGCAGTGCTAGGGGACTAGCGGGGGGGATCGAGCAGTTCTTC. Its translation: CSARGLAGGIEQFF. The rearrangement uses TRBV20-1 and TRBJ2-1; 16 nucleotides align to TRBD2. The CDR3 extends over 14 amino acids. Trimming took 3 bases from V and 10 from J; bases not matched to a gene: 3. Germline lookup yields CDR1 DFQATT and CDR2 SNEGSKA (reference sequence).

V usage is TRBV5-1 and J usage is TRBJ2-1; D gene uncertain. The closer fit of TRBJ2-7 to the DNA end suggests the J call may be wrong. The CDR3 has 15 residues. The germline gives CDR1 SGHRS, CDR2 YFSETQ. The CDR3, as DNA: TGCGCCAGCAGCCCCGACCCCCCGCCCTACAATGAGCAGTACTTC. It translates to CASSPDPPPYNEQYF.

This clonotype has more than one count but fewer than ten. The chain recombines TRBV4-2 with TRBJ2-7, with D tentatively TRBD1 (5 bases). With 4 bases removed from V and 7 bases from J, the gap between germline ends came to 14 bases. The CDR3 loop spans 13 amino acids. Per the germline V gene, CDR1 is LGHNA and CDR2 is YNFKEQ. Here the CDR3 DNA reads TGTGCCAGCAGCCGAAGGCAGGACAATGAGCAGTACTTC. It encodes CASSRRQDNEQYF.

This sequence joins TRBV11-2 and TRBJ2-7; D may be TRBD2 (5 bases). The V and J ends lost 2 bases and 3 bases respectively, with 14 bases between them. CDR3 length equals 15 residues. Germline values: CDR1 SGHAT, CDR2 FQNNGV. The CDR3 is CASSLKASPLYEQYF. The CDR3 nucleotides are TGTGCCAGCAGCTTAAAGGCTAGCCCTCTCTACGAGCAGTACTTC.

This clonotype was recorded a few times. The V and J genes are TRBV2 and TRBJ2-5, with 11 bases aligning to TRBD2. The CDR3 loop spans 15 amino acids. Germline trimming cut 6 bases from V and 4 bases from J; bases unmatched to any gene: 7. CDR1 is SNHLY and CDR2 is FYNNEI in the germline V gene. The CDR3 DNA reads TGTGCCAGCAGGAGACTAGCGGGAATTGGAGAGACCCAGTACTTC. Its translation: CASRRLAGIGETQYF.

This clonotype was observed a handful of times. The V call is TRBV3-1, the J call TRBJ2-6; D may be TRBD2 (5 bases). The V and J ends lost 6 bases and 0 bases respectively, with 12 bases between them. The CDR3 consists of 16 residues. The germline V gene encodes CDR1 LGHDT and CDR2 YNNKEL (reference sequence). The CDR3 coding sequence is TGTGCCAGCAGAGATGAGGGTAGCTCTGGGGCCAACGTCCTGACTTTC. Protein: CASRDEGSSGANVLTF.

This clonotype was recorded a few times. The V and J genes are TRBV18 and TRBJ2-5; 7 nucleotides match TRBD1. Per the germline V gene, CDR1 is KGHSH and CDR2 is LQKENI. V shed 4 bases and J 5 bases; nucleotides not matched to a gene: 7. CDR3 length: 14 residues. CDR3 amino acids: CASSQNLDRETQYF. The CDR3 coding sequence is TGTGCCAGCTCACAAAACCTGGACAGGGAGACCCAGTACTTC.

Many counts were recorded for this clonotype. This chain uses TRBV28 with TRBJ2-7, with D possibly being TRBD2 (6 bases). The CDR3 sequence is 14 residues long. In germline, CDR1 is MDHEN, CDR2 SYDVKM. Trimming cost V 2 bases and J 3 bases, with 11 bases left between them. In DNA form, the CDR3 reads TGTGCCAGCAGTTTACGGGGGAGGAGCTACGAGCAGTACTTC. It is translated as CASSLRGRSYEQYF.

This clonotype came up a few times. The chain has TRBV10-3 and TRBJ2-5, with no clear D. CDR1 is ENHRY, CDR2 SYGVKD, per germline. This CDR3 contains 15 residues. Trimming stripped 5 bases from V and 2 bases from J, with 15 bases between. CDR3 in amino acids: CAISLQKGRQETQYF. The CDR3 nucleotides read TGTGCCATCAGTCTCCAGAAAGGGCGGCAAGAGACCCAGTACTTC.

The chain joins TRBV27 to TRBJ2-7, with D tentatively TRBD1 (6 bases). This CDR3 has 14 residues. From germline, CDR1 is MNHEY and CDR2 SMNVEV (reference sequence). The V and J ends lost 5 bases and 2 bases respectively, with 13 bases between them. CDR3 bases: TGTGCCAGCAGTCCGAAACAGGGTACCTACGAGCAGTACTTC. Translated: CASSPKQGTYEQYF.

The chain employs TRBV28 and TRBJ2-7; D remains ambiguous. The CDR3 consists of 16 residues. Trimming stripped 5 bases from V and 2 bases from J, with 19 bases between. The germline CDR1 and CDR2 sequences are MDHEN and SYDVKM. The CDR3 reads CASSRFVRRLPYEQYF. The CDR3 nucleotides are TGTGCCAGCAGTAGGTTTGTGCGGCGCTTGCCCTACGAGCAGTACTTC.

This clonotype appeared a few times. The chain is built from TRBV4-2 and TRBJ1-6; 7 bases match TRBD1. V trimming: 0 bases; J trimming: 6 bases; junction bases outside the gene matches: 2. CDR1 and CDR2 (germline): LGHNA, YNFKEQ. CDR3 length: 15 amino acids. The CDR3 DNA reads as TGTGCCAGCAGCCAAGAGACAGGGAGTAATTCACCCCTCCACTTT. Amino acids: CASSQETGSNSPLHF.

A word on this clonotype: One base away lies a much larger clone, so this may be a sequencing read error. The chain employs TRBV29-1 and TRBJ2-1, with D hard to call. The CDR3 is 13 residues long. Germline V lookup: CDR1 SQVTM, CDR2 ANQGSEA. The CDR3 loop reads CSVVVTSYNGQFF. The DNA of the CDR3 is TGCAGCGTTGTGGTTACGTCCTACAATGGGCAGTTCTTC.